This entry lists 21 T cell receptor beta chains sequenced from one sample in a study of blood T cell repertoires in COVID-19. Produced via immunoSEQ multiplex PCR; TCRdb's table is partial and in-frame only. The sample has 95,000 to 120,000 clones; roughly 81% are singletons. The sequencing sample was made of peripheral blood. The receptors derive from a man in his forties with acute or convalescent COVID-19.

V gene TRBV18 combines with J gene TRBJ2-3; TRBD2 agrees at 14 bases. The length of the CDR3 is 16 residues. Germline V gives CDR1 KGHSH, CDR2 LQKENI. J gave up 2 bases and V 5 bases, and 3 bases lay outside the gene matches. This CDR3 reads CASSRTSGGTTDTQYF. CDR3 nucleotides: TGTGCCAGCTCAAGGACTAGCGGGGGGACCACAGATACGCAGTATTTT.

The chain has TRBV10-3 and TRBJ1-2, with TRBD1 identical over 8 bases. V was pared by 5 bases and J by 8 bases, with 10 bases of the junction left unmatched. The CDR3 extends over 14 amino acids. Germline V CDR1 and CDR2: ENHRY, SYGVKD. The CDR3 protein is CAISLQGGIYGYTF. The CDR3 nucleotides are TGTGCCATCAGTCTACAGGGGGGGATCTACGGCTACACCTTC.

The chain recombines TRBV27 with TRBJ2-3, with 7 positions matching TRBD1. Trimming took 5 bases from V and 2 from J; bases not matched to a gene: 10. The germline CDR1 and CDR2 sequences are MNHEY and SMNVEV (reference sequence). The CDR3 totals 16 residues. Here the CDR3 reads CASSPRRQGLTDTQYF. Written as DNA, the CDR3 is TGTGCCAGCAGTCCCCGAAGACAGGGCCTCACAGATACGCAGTATTTT.

The rearrangement uses TRBV6-6 and TRBJ1-2, with D perhaps matching TRBD1 (6 bases). Looked up from germline, CDR1 is MNHNY and CDR2 is SVGAGI (reference sequence). V dropped 3 bases and J dropped 2 bases, with 10 bases sitting between them. The CDR3 totals 14 residues. DNA of the CDR3: TGTGCCAGCAGTTATGGGACACCGAACTATGGCTACACCTTC. Its protein is CASSYGTPNYGYTF.

The rearrangement links TRBV7-9 to TRBJ2-7, with 11 bases aligning to TRBD1. The CDR3 has 16 amino acids. V gave up 4 bases and J gave up 4 bases; unmatched junction bases: 9. In germline, CDR1 is SEHNR, CDR2 FQNEAQ (reference sequence). CDR3 DNA sequence: TGTGCCAGCAGCTCACGGGTGGGACAGGGGGTTTACGAGCAGTACTTC. Its translation: CASSSRVGQGVYEQYF.

This sequence joins TRBV18 and TRBJ2-7; no reliable D call. The germline V gene has CDR1 KGHSH and CDR2 LQKENI. The CDR3 loop spans 16 amino acids. V shed 6 bases and J shed 0 bases, with 18 bases lying between them. Here the CDR3 reads CASSPSGFLPSYEQYF. The CDR3 DNA reads TGTGCCAGCTCCCCATCCGGTTTCCTACCCTCCTACGAGCAGTACTTC. The entire variable domain, with the rest obtained from reference TRBV18 and TRBJ2-7, is as follows: NAGVMQNPRHLVRRRGQEARLRCSPMKGHSHVYWYRQLPEEGLKFMVYLQKENIIDESGMPKERFSAEFPKEGPSILRIQQVVRGDSAAYFCASSPSGFLPSYEQYFGPGTRLTVT.

CDR3: CASSLRGSLPEQYF. The CDR3 DNA reads as TGTGCCAGCAGCTTGAGGGGGTCTCTCCCCGAGCAGTACTTC. This chain connects TRBV7-2 to TRBJ2-7; TRBD1 is a possible D gene (6 bases). V lost 3 bases and J lost 6, with 15 bases in between. Per the germline V gene, CDR1 is SGHTA and CDR2 is FQGNSA. The CDR3 extends over 14 amino acids.

The genes are TRBV5-8 and TRBJ1-2; D may be TRBD1 (6 bases). CDR1 is SGHTS and CDR2 is YDEGEE in the germline V gene. This CDR3 is built from 16 residues. Trimming pared 4 bases from V and 7 bases from J, leaving 23 bases between. The CDR3 region is CASSRINTWTVGGYTF. DNA of the CDR3: TGTGCCAGCAGCCGTATTAATACATGGACAGTTGGTGGCTACACCTTC.

A single count supports this clone. The chain couples TRBV29-1 to TRBJ2-3; D gene ambiguous. This CDR3 has 14 amino acids. V gave up 5 bases and J gave up 2 bases, with 14 bases separating them. Germline lookup yields CDR1 SQVTM and CDR2 ANQGSEA. CDR3 bases: TGCAGCGTTCTAAGAGGTCTAACCACAGATACGCAGTATTTT. Its protein is CSVLRGLTTDTQYF.

J is TRBJ2-2 and V is TRBV5-1; D perhaps matches TRBD1 (6 bases). Germline loops: CDR1 SGHRS, CDR2 YFSETQ. Deletions cut 7 bases from V and 2 bases from J, with 15 bases between. The CDR3 totals 15 residues. CDR3 protein: CASVLGQPNTGELFF. In DNA form, the CDR3 reads TGCGCCAGCGTACTTGGACAGCCAAACACCGGGGAGCTGTTTTTT.

The chain combines TRBV18 with TRBJ1-4, with 8 bases matching TRBD1. Germline trimming cut 3 bases from V and 8 bases from J; bases unmatched to any gene: 5. CDR1 is KGHSH and CDR2 is LQKENI in the germline V gene. The CDR3 is 14 amino acids. DNA of the CDR3: TGTGCCAGCTCACCGACGGACAGGGTAGAAAAACTGTTTTTT. It yields the protein CASSPTDRVEKLFF.

V and J are TRBV7-9 and TRBJ2-3, with D perhaps TRBD2 (6 bases). The V gene lost 8 bases and the J gene lost 2 bases, with 17 bases spanning the gap. This CDR3 is built from 15 residues. Germline V gene data show CDR1 as SEHNR and CDR2 as FQNEAQ (reference sequence). The CDR3 region has the DNA TGTGCCAGCGTAACGGACTATCCGAACACAGATACGCAGTATTTT. Amino acids: CASVTDYPNTDTQYF.

This chain links TRBV12-5 with TRBJ1-3; TRBD1 aligns across 7 bases. Trimming at V came to 4 bases and at J to 4 bases, leaving 13 bases not matched to a gene. This CDR3 region has 17 residues. Germline lookup yields CDR1 LGHNT and CDR2 FRNRAP. In DNA, the CDR3 is TGTGCTAGTGGTTCCCTCAAGACAGGGCTGTCAGGAAACACCATATATTTT. Its protein product is CASGSLKTGLSGNTIYF. The whole variable domain, filled in from reference TRBV12-5 and TRBJ1-3, reads DARVTQTPRHKVTEMGQEVTMRCQPILGHNTVFWYRQTMMQGLELLAYFRNRAPLDDSGMPKDRFSAEMPDATLATLKIQPSEPRDSAVYFCASGSLKTGLSGNTIYFGEGSWLTVV.

Comments on this clone: The conserved phenylalanine or tryptophan is not found at the CDR3 terminus, so this likely reflects a read error. This chain joins TRBV7-6 and TRBJ1-2, with D possibly being TRBD1 (6 bases). Germline V CDR1 and CDR2: SGHVS, FNYEAQ. CDR3 length: 13 residues. With 5 bases removed from V and 8 bases from J, the gap between germline ends came to 15 bases. The CDR3 DNA is TGTGCCAGCAGCCCGGGGGGCAGCGGGGGCTACACCCTC. Its translation is CASSPGGSGGYTL.

The chain combines TRBV4-1 with TRBJ1-4, with D perhaps TRBD1 (6 bases). This CDR3 comprises 14 residues. V lost 6 bases and J lost 2, with 10 bases in between. Germline values: CDR1 MGHRA, CDR2 YSYEKL. CDR3 DNA: TGCGCCAGCAGGAAACAGGGCACTAATGAAAAACTGTTTTTT. This sequence encodes CASRKQGTNEKLFF.

The gene calls are TRBV6-1 and TRBJ2-1; 11 bases match TRBD2. V shed 1 base and J 9 bases; nucleotides not matched to a gene: 5. Germline CDR1 MNHNS, CDR2 SASEGT. The CDR3 is made up of 15 amino acids. CDR3 in amino acids: CASSEVSGGAAEQFF. CDR3 in DNA: TGTGCCAGCAGTGAAGTTAGCGGGGGGGCTGCTGAGCAGTTCTTC.

This chain uses TRBV21-1 with TRBJ1-5; the table gives TRBD1 as D, unverified against the DNA. TRBV21-1 is termed a pseudogene. The CDR3 is made up of 15 amino acids. The CDR3 DNA reads TGTGCCAGCAGCAAAGCCCGAGCTGCCAAGGGGGCCCAGCATTTT. Translating gives CASSKARAAKGAQHF.

The chain recombines TRBV9 with TRBJ1-1; TRBD1 matches at 10 bases. Per germline, CDR1 SGDLS and CDR2 YYNGEE. This CDR3 is built from 16 residues. After removal of 3 bases from V and 0 bases from J, the junction contained 5 bases not matched to a gene. The DNA for the CDR3 is TGTGCCAGCAGCGCAAGACAGGGGGCCATGAACACTGAAGCTTTCTTT. Protein: CASSARQGAMNTEAFF.

The chain combines TRBV5-1 with TRBJ1-1, with D possibly being TRBD1 (6 bases). CDR1 and CDR2 (germline): SGHRS, YFSETQ. With 0 bases removed from V and 0 bases from J, the gap between germline ends came to 12 bases. The CDR3 sequence is 16 residues long. The CDR3 sequence: CASSLASTGMNTEAFF. DNA for the CDR3: TGCGCCAGCAGCTTGGCGTCGACAGGTATGAACACTGAAGCTTTCTTT.

This chain connects TRBV7-9 to TRBJ2-6, with 12 bases fitting TRBD1. The CDR3 runs to 19 residues. The V and J ends lost 0 bases and 4 bases, in that order; junction bases with no gene match: 7. Per the germline V gene, CDR1 is SEHNR and CDR2 is FQNEAQ (reference sequence). The CDR3 sequence: CASSLATGQGAPGANVLTF. Written as DNA, the CDR3 is TGTGCCAGCAGCTTAGCGACGGGACAGGGGGCTCCCGGGGCCAACGTCCTGACTTTC.

This clone turned up a few times. The chain links TRBV7-9 to TRBJ1-1, with D perhaps TRBD1 (6 bases). Looked up from germline, CDR1 is SEHNR and CDR2 is FQNEAQ (reference sequence). V gave up 5 bases and J gave up 5 bases, with 12 bases separating them. The CDR3 has 13 amino acids. CDR3 nucleotide sequence: TGTGCCAGCAGCCTACAGGGTCAGACTGAAGCTTTCTTT. This codes for CASSLQGQTEAFF.